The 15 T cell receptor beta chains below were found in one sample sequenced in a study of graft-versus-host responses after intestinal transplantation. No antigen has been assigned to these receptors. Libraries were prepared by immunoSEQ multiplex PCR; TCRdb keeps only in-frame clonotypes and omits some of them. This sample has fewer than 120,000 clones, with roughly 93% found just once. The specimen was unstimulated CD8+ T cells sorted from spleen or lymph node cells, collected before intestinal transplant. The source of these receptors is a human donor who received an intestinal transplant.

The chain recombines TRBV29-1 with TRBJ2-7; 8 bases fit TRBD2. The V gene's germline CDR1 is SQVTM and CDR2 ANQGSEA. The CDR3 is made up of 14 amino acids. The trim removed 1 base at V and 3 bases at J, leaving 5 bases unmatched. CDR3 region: CSVEGGAGGYEQYF. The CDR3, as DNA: TGCAGCGTTGAAGGTGGGGCGGGGGGCTACGAGCAGTACTTC.

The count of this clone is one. CDR3 DNA sequence: TGTGCCAGCACCCCAACAGGGGATCGGGACACCGGGGAGCTGTTTTTT. It is translated as CASTPTGDRDTGELFF. The chain links TRBV2 to TRBJ2-2; 7 nucleotides align to TRBD1. The germline V gene encodes CDR1 SNHLY and CDR2 FYNNEI. The ends lost 7 bases at V and 3 bases at J; junction bases unmatched: 11. The length of the CDR3 is 16 residues.

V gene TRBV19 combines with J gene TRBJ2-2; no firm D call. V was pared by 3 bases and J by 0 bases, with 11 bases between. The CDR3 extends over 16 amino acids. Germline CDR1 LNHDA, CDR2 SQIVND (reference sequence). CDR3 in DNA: TGTGCCAGTAGTATTAGAAGGTTAGCGAACACCGGGGAGCTGTTTTTT. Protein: CASSIRRLANTGELFF.

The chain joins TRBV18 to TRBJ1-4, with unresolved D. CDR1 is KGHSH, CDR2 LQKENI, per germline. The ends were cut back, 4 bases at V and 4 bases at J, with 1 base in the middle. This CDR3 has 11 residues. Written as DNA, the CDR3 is TGTGCCAGCTCACTTAATGAAAAACTGTTTTTT. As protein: CASSLNEKLFF.

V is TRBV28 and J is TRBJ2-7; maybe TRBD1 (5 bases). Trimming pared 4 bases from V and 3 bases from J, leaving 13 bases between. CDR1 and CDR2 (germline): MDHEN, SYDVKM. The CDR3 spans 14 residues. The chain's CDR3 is CASSWKTGYYEQYF. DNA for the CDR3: TGTGCCAGCAGTTGGAAAACAGGCTACTACGAGCAGTACTTC.

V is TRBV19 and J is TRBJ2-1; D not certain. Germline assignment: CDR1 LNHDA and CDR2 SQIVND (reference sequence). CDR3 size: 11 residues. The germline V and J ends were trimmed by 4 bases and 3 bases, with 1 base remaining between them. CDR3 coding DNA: TGTGCCAGTAGTAACTACAATGAGCAGTTCTTC. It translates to CASSNYNEQFF.

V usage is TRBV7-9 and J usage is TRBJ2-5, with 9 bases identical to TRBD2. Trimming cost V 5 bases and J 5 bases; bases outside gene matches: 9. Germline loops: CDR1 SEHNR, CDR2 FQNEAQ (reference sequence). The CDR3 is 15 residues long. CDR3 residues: CASSPDWAGGETQYF. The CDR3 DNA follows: TGTGCCAGCAGCCCCGACTGGGCGGGAGGGGAGACCCAGTACTTC.

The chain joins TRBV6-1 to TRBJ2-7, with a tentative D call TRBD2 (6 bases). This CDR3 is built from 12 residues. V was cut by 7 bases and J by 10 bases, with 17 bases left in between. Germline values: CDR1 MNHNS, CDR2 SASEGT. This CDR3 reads CASTLSGWGQYF. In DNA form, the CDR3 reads TGTGCCAGCACCCTCAGCGGGTGGGGTCAGTACTTC.

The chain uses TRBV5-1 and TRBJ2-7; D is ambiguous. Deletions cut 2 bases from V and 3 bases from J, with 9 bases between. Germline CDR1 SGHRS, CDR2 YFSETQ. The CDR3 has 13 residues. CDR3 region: CASSFSLGYEQYF. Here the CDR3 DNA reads TGCGCCAGCAGCTTTTCGCTGGGCTACGAGCAGTACTTC.

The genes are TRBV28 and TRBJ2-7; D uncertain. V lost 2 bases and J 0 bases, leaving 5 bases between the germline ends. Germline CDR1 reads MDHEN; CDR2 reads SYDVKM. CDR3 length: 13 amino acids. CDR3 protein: CASSLPSSYEQYF. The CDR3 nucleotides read TGTGCCAGCAGTTTACCCTCCTCCTACGAGCAGTACTTC.

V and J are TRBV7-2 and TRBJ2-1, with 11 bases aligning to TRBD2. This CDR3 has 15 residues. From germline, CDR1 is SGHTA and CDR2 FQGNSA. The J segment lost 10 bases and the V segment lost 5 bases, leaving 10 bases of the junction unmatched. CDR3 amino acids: CASSPKTSGIREQFF. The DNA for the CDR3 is TGTGCCAGCAGCCCGAAGACTAGCGGGATTCGAGAGCAGTTCTTC.

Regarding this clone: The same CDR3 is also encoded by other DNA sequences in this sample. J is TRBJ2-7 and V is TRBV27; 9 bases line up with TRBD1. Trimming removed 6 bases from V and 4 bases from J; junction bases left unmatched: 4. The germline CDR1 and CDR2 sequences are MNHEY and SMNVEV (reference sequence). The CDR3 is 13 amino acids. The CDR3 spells CASRQQGAYEQYF. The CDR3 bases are TGTGCCAGCAGACAACAGGGGGCTTACGAGCAGTACTTC.

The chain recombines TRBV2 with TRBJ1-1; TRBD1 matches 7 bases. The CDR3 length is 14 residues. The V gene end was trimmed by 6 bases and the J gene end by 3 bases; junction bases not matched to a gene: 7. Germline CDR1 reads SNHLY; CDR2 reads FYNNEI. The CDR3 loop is CASRGGQGDTEAFF. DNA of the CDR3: TGTGCCAGCAGGGGAGGGCAGGGGGACACTGAAGCTTTCTTT. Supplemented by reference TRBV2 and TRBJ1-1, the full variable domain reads EPEVTQTPSHQVTQMGQEVILRCVPISNHLYFYWYRQILGQKVEFLVSFYNNEISEKSEIFDDQFSVERPDGSNFTLKIRSTKLEDSAMYFCASRGGQGDTEAFFGQGTRLTVV.

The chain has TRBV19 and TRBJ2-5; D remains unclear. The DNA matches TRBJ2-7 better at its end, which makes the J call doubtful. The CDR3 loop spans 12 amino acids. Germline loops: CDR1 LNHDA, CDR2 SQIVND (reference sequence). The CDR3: CASSINGYEQYF. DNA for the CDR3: TGTGCCAGTAGTATTAACGGCTACGAGCAGTACTTC.

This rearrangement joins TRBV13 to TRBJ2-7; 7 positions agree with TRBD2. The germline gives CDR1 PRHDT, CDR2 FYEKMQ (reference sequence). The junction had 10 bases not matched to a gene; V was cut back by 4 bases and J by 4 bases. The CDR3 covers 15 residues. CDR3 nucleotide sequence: TGTGCCAGCAGCTCCCGAACTAGCGCGGGTTACGAGCAGTACTTC. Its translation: CASSSRTSAGYEQYF. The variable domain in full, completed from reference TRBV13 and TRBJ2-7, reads AAGVIQSPRHLIKEKRETATLKCYPIPRHDTVYWYQQGPGQDPQFLISFYEKMQSDKGSIPDRFSAQQFSDYHSELNMSSLELGDSALYFCASSSRTSAGYEQYFGPGTRLTVT.